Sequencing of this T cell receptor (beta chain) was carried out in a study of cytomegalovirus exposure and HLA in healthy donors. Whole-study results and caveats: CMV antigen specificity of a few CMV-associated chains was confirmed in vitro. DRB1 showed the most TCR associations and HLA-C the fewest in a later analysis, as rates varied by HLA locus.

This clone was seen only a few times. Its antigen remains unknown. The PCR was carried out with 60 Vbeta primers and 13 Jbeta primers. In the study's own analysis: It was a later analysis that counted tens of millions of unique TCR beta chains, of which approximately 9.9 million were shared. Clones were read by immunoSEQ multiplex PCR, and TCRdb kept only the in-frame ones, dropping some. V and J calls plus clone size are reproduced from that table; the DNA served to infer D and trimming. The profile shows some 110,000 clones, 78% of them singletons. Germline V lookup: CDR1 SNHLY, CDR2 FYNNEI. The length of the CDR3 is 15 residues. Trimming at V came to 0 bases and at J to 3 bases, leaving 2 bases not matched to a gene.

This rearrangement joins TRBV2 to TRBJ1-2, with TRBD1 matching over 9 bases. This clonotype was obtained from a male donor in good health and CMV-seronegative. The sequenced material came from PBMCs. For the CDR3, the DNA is TGTGCCAGCAGTGAAGCGGGACAGGGATACTATGGCTACACCTTC. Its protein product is CASSEAGQGYYGYTF. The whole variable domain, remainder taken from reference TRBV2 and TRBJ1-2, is EPEVTQTPSHQVTQMGQEVILRCVPISNHLYFYWYRQILGQKVEFLVSFYNNEISEKSEIFDDQFSVERPDGSNFTLKIRSTKLEDSAMYFCASSEAGQGYYGYTFGSGTRLTVV.